Listed below are T cell receptor beta chains from one sample, sequenced in a study of T-cell memory formation after mild COVID-19. Via MiXCR, TCRdb re-called the 5' RACE reads, giving one row per CDR3 protein. The table lists roughly 150,000 distinct CDR3 sequences, 20% to 25% of them singletons. The sequenced sample was PBMCs or a T cell subset sorted from them (not recorded which). These receptors originate from an adult woman who had mild COVID-19 (a few samples of this study predate the infection). Cell type and time point are not known. CDR3s include the opening cysteine and the closing phenylalanine or tryptophan. Fields, in order: J gene, CDR3 length, clone size, V gene, D gene, CDR3 DNA, CDR3 protein. A D gene is named only where the DNA matches it firmly. Part of the rows lack a size; the others show once, few, many or a class for expanded clones.

J gene: TRBJ2-1
CDR3 length: 15
clone size: few
V gene: TRBV6-4
D gene: TRBD2
CDR3 DNA: TGTGCCAGCAGTTTACTAGCGGGAGGGGACAATGAGCACTTCTTC
CDR3 protein: CASSLLAGGDNEHFF

J gene: TRBJ2-7
CDR3 length: 15
clone size: once
V gene: TRBV19
D gene: NA
CDR3 DNA: TGTGCCAGTAGTAATGACGGGTCCGGCTCCTACGAGCAGTACTTC
CDR3 protein: CASSNDGSGSYEQYF

J gene: TRBJ2-5
CDR3 length: 16
clone size: NA
V gene: TRBV6-5
D gene: TRBD1
CDR3 DNA: TGTGCCAGCACCGCGATGACAGGGAACGCGCAAGAGACCCAGTACTTC
CDR3 protein: CASTAMTGNAQETQYF

J gene: TRBJ2-7
CDR3 length: 12
clone size: NA
V gene: TRBV5-1
D gene: NA
CDR3 DNA: TGCGCCAGCATCCCACAGGCCAACGAGCAGTACTTC
CDR3 protein: CASIPQANEQYF

J gene: TRBJ2-3
CDR3 length: 15
clone size: NA
V gene: TRBV7-2
D gene: NA
CDR3 DNA: TGTGCCAGCAGCTTAGGTACTCGGCCCACAGATACGCAGTATTTT
CDR3 protein: CASSLGTRPTDTQYF

J gene: TRBJ2-7
CDR3 length: 14
clone size: NA
V gene: TRBV9
D gene: TRBD1
CDR3 DNA: TGTGCCAGCAGCTCCCGGGACAGGGCCCGCGAGCAGTACTTC
CDR3 protein: CASSSRDRAREQYF

J gene: TRBJ2-7
CDR3 length: 14
clone size: NA
V gene: TRBV4-2
D gene: NA
CDR3 DNA: TGTGCCAGCAGCCAAAGGACAGACTCCTACGAGCAGTACTTC
CDR3 protein: CASSQRTDSYEQYF

J gene: TRBJ2-7
CDR3 length: 14
clone size: NA
V gene: TRBV9
D gene: NA
CDR3 DNA: TGTGCCAGCAGCGTAGCCAGGGAGGCGGACGAGCAGTACTTC
CDR3 protein: CASSVAREADEQYF

J gene: TRBJ1-1
CDR3 length: 12
clone size: NA
V gene: TRBV5-6
D gene: TRBD1
CDR3 DNA: TGTGCCAGCAGTCGACAGGGGATTGAAGCTTTCTTT
CDR3 protein: CASSRQGIEAFF

J gene: TRBJ2-1
CDR3 length: 12
clone size: few
V gene: TRBV6-2/TRBV6-3
D gene: NA
CDR3 DNA: TGTGCCAGCAGAGACGTAAACAATGAGCAGTTCTTC
CDR3 protein: CASRDVNNEQFF

J gene: TRBJ1-4
CDR3 length: 15
clone size: few
V gene: TRBV4-1
D gene: NA
CDR3 DNA: TGCGCCAGCAGCCAAGATGAGGACACAATTGAAAAACTGTTTTTT
CDR3 protein: CASSQDEDTIEKLFF

J gene: TRBJ2-7
CDR3 length: 13
clone size: few
V gene: TRBV13
D gene: NA
CDR3 DNA: TGTGCCAGCAGCCCGTATCCCTCCTACGAGCAGTACTTC
CDR3 protein: CASSPYPSYEQYF

J gene: TRBJ2-7
CDR3 length: 12
clone size: NA
V gene: TRBV4-1
D gene: NA
CDR3 DNA: TGCGCCAGCAGCCAAAATTCCTACGAGCAGTACTTC
CDR3 protein: CASSQNSYEQYF

J gene: TRBJ1-1
CDR3 length: 17
clone size: few
V gene: TRBV6-5
D gene: TRBD1
CDR3 DNA: TGTGCCAGCAGTTACTCTCAGGGGGAGAACGGCGTCACTGAAGCTTTCTTT
CDR3 protein: CASSYSQGENGVTEAFF

J gene: TRBJ2-1
CDR3 length: 16
clone size: NA
V gene: TRBV11-3
D gene: NA
CDR3 DNA: TGTGCCAGCAGCTTAGATTCAGGGTTCGGCTACAATGAGCAGTTCTTC
CDR3 protein: CASSLDSGFGYNEQFF

J gene: TRBJ1-2
CDR3 length: 15
clone size: NA
V gene: TRBV4-1
D gene: TRBD1
CDR3 DNA: TGCGCCAGCAGCCAAGCCACAGGGGGCGAATATGGCTACACCTTC
CDR3 protein: CASSQATGGEYGYTF

J gene: TRBJ2-1
CDR3 length: 12
clone size: NA
V gene: TRBV6-1
D gene: NA
CDR3 DNA: TGTGCCAGCAGTGAATGGGGCAATGAGCAGTTCTTC
CDR3 protein: CASSEWGNEQFF

J gene: TRBJ2-7
CDR3 length: 17
clone size: few
V gene: TRBV6-1
D gene: NA
CDR3 DNA: TGTGCCAGCAACCCCCCGGAGGACGGTGGGACGTTGTGGGAGCAGTACTTC
CDR3 protein: CASNPPEDGGTLWEQYF

J gene: TRBJ2-7
CDR3 length: 16
clone size: few
V gene: TRBV27
D gene: TRBD1
CDR3 DNA: TGTGCCAGCAGTTTATCCGGACAGGAGAGCTCCTACGAGCAGTACTTC
CDR3 protein: CASSLSGQESSYEQYF

J gene: TRBJ1-1
CDR3 length: 12
clone size: NA
V gene: TRBV4-3
D gene: NA
CDR3 DNA: TGCGCCAGCAGCGGGGGGCTGACTGAAGCTTTCTTT
CDR3 protein: CASSGGLTEAFF

J gene: TRBJ2-7
CDR3 length: 16
clone size: NA
V gene: TRBV14
D gene: NA
CDR3 DNA: TGTGCCAGCAGCCACGCCTGGACAGTGTCTCCCTACGAGCAGTACTTC
CDR3 protein: CASSHAWTVSPYEQYF

J gene: TRBJ2-1
CDR3 length: 16
clone size: few
V gene: TRBV6-1
D gene: NA
CDR3 DNA: TGTGCCAGCAGTGAAAAGGTTTTGGGGGCCTACAATGAGCAGTTCTTC
CDR3 protein: CASSEKVLGAYNEQFF

J gene: TRBJ2-3
CDR3 length: 14
clone size: many
V gene: TRBV6-2/TRBV6-3
D gene: TRBD2
CDR3 DNA: TGTGCCAGCAGACACACTAGCGGATCAGATACGCAGTATTTT
CDR3 protein: CASRHTSGSDTQYF

J gene: TRBJ2-1
CDR3 length: 11
clone size: few
V gene: TRBV7-9
D gene: NA
CDR3 DNA: TGTGCCAGCAGCTTAGAGGATGAGCAGTTCTTC
CDR3 protein: CASSLEDEQFF

J gene: TRBJ2-6
CDR3 length: 20
clone size: NA
V gene: TRBV5-6
D gene: NA
CDR3 DNA: TGTGCCAGCAGATCTGATGTCGTTGGGGTTGGGAGCTCTGGGGCCAACGTCCTGACTTTC
CDR3 protein: CASRSDVVGVGSSGANVLTF

J gene: TRBJ2-1
CDR3 length: 15
clone size: NA
V gene: TRBV10-3
D gene: TRBD1
CDR3 DNA: TGTGCCATCAGTGGTGGGACAGGACCTTACAATGAGCAGTTCTTC
CDR3 protein: CAISGGTGPYNEQFF

J gene: TRBJ2-1
CDR3 length: 14
clone size: NA
V gene: TRBV2
D gene: NA
CDR3 DNA: TGTGCCAGCAGTGAACGAGTTTTTCGGAATGAGCAGTTCTTC
CDR3 protein: CASSERVFRNEQFF

J gene: TRBJ2-1
CDR3 length: 16
clone size: few
V gene: TRBV2
D gene: NA
CDR3 DNA: TGTGCCAGCAGTGGGTTCCGTCCCAGCTCCTACAATGAGCAGTTCTTC
CDR3 protein: CASSGFRPSSYNEQFF

J gene: TRBJ2-1
CDR3 length: 12
clone size: few
V gene: TRBV29-1
D gene: NA
CDR3 DNA: TGCAGCGTCCGCGGGTCCTACAATGAGCAGTTCTTC
CDR3 protein: CSVRGSYNEQFF

J gene: TRBJ2-2
CDR3 length: 16
clone size: NA
V gene: TRBV29-1
D gene: TRBD2
CDR3 DNA: TGCAGCGTTGAAAATCGGCAAGCGGGGGGGCCCGGGGAGCTGTTTTTT
CDR3 protein: CSVENRQAGGPGELFF

J gene: TRBJ2-7
CDR3 length: 16
clone size: NA
V gene: TRBV12-3/TRBV12-4
D gene: TRBD1
CDR3 DNA: TGTGCCAGTCCCCAGAAAGACGGGCAGGGGGAATACGAGCAGTACTTC
CDR3 protein: CASPQKDGQGEYEQYF

J gene: TRBJ2-7
CDR3 length: 14
clone size: few
V gene: TRBV6-5
D gene: NA
CDR3 DNA: TGTGCCAGCAGTTACGGACAGAGTCCCTACGAGCAGTACTTC
CDR3 protein: CASSYGQSPYEQYF

J gene: TRBJ1-1
CDR3 length: 16
clone size: NA
V gene: TRBV5-1
D gene: NA
CDR3 DNA: TGCGCCAGCAGCCTTGGAGGTAACAGCTTGAACACTGAAGCTTTCTTT
CDR3 protein: CASSLGGNSLNTEAFF

J gene: TRBJ1-1
CDR3 length: 15
clone size: NA
V gene: TRBV6-5
D gene: NA
CDR3 DNA: TGTGCCAGCAGTTTCACACCGGGACAGAACACTGAAGCTTTCTTT
CDR3 protein: CASSFTPGQNTEAFF

J gene: TRBJ1-1
CDR3 length: 16
clone size: once
V gene: TRBV4-3
D gene: TRBD1
CDR3 DNA: TGCGCCAGCAGCCAAGACAGGGGGCAGATGAACACTGAAGCTTTCTTT
CDR3 protein: CASSQDRGQMNTEAFF

J gene: TRBJ2-7
CDR3 length: 14
clone size: NA
V gene: TRBV30
D gene: NA
CDR3 DNA: TGTGCCTGGAGTGTACATAGGGTAATCAACGAGCAGTACTTC
CDR3 protein: CAWSVHRVINEQYF

J gene: TRBJ2-7
CDR3 length: 15
clone size: NA
V gene: TRBV7-3
D gene: NA
CDR3 DNA: TGTGCCAGCAGCTTGATGGCAGGCGATACCTACGAGCAGTACTTC
CDR3 protein: CASSLMAGDTYEQYF

J gene: TRBJ2-7
CDR3 length: 13
clone size: NA
V gene: TRBV5-6
D gene: NA
CDR3 DNA: TGTGCCAGCAGCTTTAGCGTGTCCTACGAGCAGTACTTC
CDR3 protein: CASSFSVSYEQYF

J gene: TRBJ2-1
CDR3 length: 15
clone size: NA
V gene: TRBV9
D gene: TRBD2
CDR3 DNA: TGTGCCAGCAGCCCGGGACTAACATCCTACAATGAGCAGTTCTTC
CDR3 protein: CASSPGLTSYNEQFF

J gene: TRBJ2-7
CDR3 length: 14
clone size: many
V gene: TRBV27
D gene: TRBD2
CDR3 DNA: TGTGCCAGCAGCCCGGGACTAGCGGCCTACGAGCAGTACTTC
CDR3 protein: CASSPGLAAYEQYF

J gene: TRBJ2-7
CDR3 length: 13
clone size: NA
V gene: TRBV11-2
D gene: NA
CDR3 DNA: TGTGCCAGCAGCTTAGAGGACCTCTACGAGCAGTACTTC
CDR3 protein: CASSLEDLYEQYF

J gene: TRBJ2-2
CDR3 length: 16
clone size: NA
V gene: TRBV24-1
D gene: NA
CDR3 DNA: TGTGCCACCAGTGATTTGGCGGGACGTAACACCGGGGAGCTGTTTTTT
CDR3 protein: CATSDLAGRNTGELFF

J gene: TRBJ2-7
CDR3 length: 15
clone size: NA
V gene: TRBV9
D gene: TRBD1
CDR3 DNA: TGTGCCAGCAGCGCTACAGGGGGAGACACCTACGAGCAGTACTTC
CDR3 protein: CASSATGGDTYEQYF

J gene: TRBJ1-1
CDR3 length: 11
clone size: NA
V gene: TRBV12-3/TRBV12-4
D gene: NA
CDR3 DNA: TGTGCCAGCAGACCGGGGACTGAAGCTTTCTTT
CDR3 protein: CASRPGTEAFF

J gene: TRBJ2-7
CDR3 length: 14
clone size: NA
V gene: TRBV7-8
D gene: NA
CDR3 DNA: TGTGCCAGCAGCCCGGACTTCCTAACCTACGAGCAGTACTTC
CDR3 protein: CASSPDFLTYEQYF

J gene: TRBJ1-2
CDR3 length: 14
clone size: NA
V gene: TRBV7-2
D gene: TRBD1
CDR3 DNA: TGTGCCAGCAGTTCGGACAGGGGTTCCTATGGCTACACCTTC
CDR3 protein: CASSSDRGSYGYTF

J gene: TRBJ2-1
CDR3 length: 15
clone size: NA
V gene: TRBV12-3/TRBV12-4
D gene: TRBD2
CDR3 DNA: TGTGCCAGCAGGGTGAGCGGGGGGGCTGGCTTTGAGCAGTTCTTC
CDR3 protein: CASRVSGGAGFEQFF

J gene: TRBJ2-7
CDR3 length: 14
clone size: NA
V gene: TRBV7-9
D gene: NA
CDR3 DNA: TGTGCCAGCAGCCCCACGGCTTTAGTCTACGAGCAGTACTTC
CDR3 protein: CASSPTALVYEQYF

J gene: TRBJ2-7
CDR3 length: 15
clone size: NA
V gene: TRBV29-1
D gene: TRBD1
CDR3 DNA: TGCAGCGTGGCAAGTTCTAGGGACAGGCTCTACGAGCAGTACTTC
CDR3 protein: CSVASSRDRLYEQYF

J gene: TRBJ1-5
CDR3 length: 19
clone size: few
V gene: TRBV4-1
D gene: TRBD1
CDR3 DNA: TGCGCCAGCAGCCTTAGACAGGGGGCGATGGGTAATAGCAATCAGCCCCAGCATTTT
CDR3 protein: CASSLRQGAMGNSNQPQHF

J gene: TRBJ2-3
CDR3 length: 12
clone size: NA
V gene: TRBV11-2
D gene: NA
CDR3 DNA: TGTGCCAGCAGCTTAGATCCGGGTTTGTGGTATTTT
CDR3 protein: CASSLDPGLWYF

J gene: TRBJ1-1
CDR3 length: 13
clone size: NA
V gene: TRBV20-1
D gene: NA
CDR3 DNA: TGCAGTGCCGGCGGCGGGTCCAACACTGAAGCTTTCTTT
CDR3 protein: CSAGGGSNTEAFF